One and the same sample provided the 19 T cell receptor beta chains below, sequenced in a study of cytomegalovirus exposure and HLA in healthy donors. PCR involved 60 Vbeta and 13 Jbeta primers. Data came from immunoSEQ multiplex PCR; TCRdb stores just in-frame clones and leaves some out. The table lists 190,000 or so clones, over 75% of them singletons. Sequences were obtained from PBMCs. The origin of the receptors is a boy aged 2 to 10 in good health and CMV-seronegative.

This clone was counted between two and nine times. This rearrangement joins TRBV29-1 to TRBJ2-1; 10 nucleotides align to TRBD2. The CDR3 loop spans 14 amino acids. The ends lost 6 bases at V and 4 bases at J; junction bases unmatched: 6. Looked up from germline, CDR1 is SQVTM and CDR2 is ANQGSEA. This chain's CDR3 is CSVAAGGLYNEQFF. CDR3 sequence (DNA): TGCAGCGTCGCAGCGGGGGGGCTTTACAATGAGCAGTTCTTC.

This rearrangement joins TRBV5-6 to TRBJ1-5, with a possible D match to TRBD1 (5 bases). Per germline, CDR1 SGHDT and CDR2 YYEEEE. CDR3 length: 15 amino acids. Deletions cut 3 bases from V and 7 bases from J, with 17 bases between. The CDR3 DNA follows: TGTGCCAGCAGCTGGGGGGGAGGGAATGGCCAGCCCCAGCATTTT. Translation: CASSWGGGNGQPQHF. The full variable domain, with the rest looked up from reference TRBV5-6 and TRBJ1-5, is DAGVTQSPTHLIKTRGQQVTLRCSPKSGHDTVSWYQQALGQGPQFIFQYYEEEERQRGNFPDRFSGHQFPNYSSELNVNALLLGDSALYLCASSWGGGNGQPQHFGDGTRLSIL.

This clone was picked up one time. V and J are TRBV18 and TRBJ1-2, with TRBD1 matching 8 bases. Germline lookup yields CDR1 KGHSH and CDR2 LQKENI. V trimming: 1 base; J trimming: 6 bases; junction bases outside the gene matches: 7. The CDR3 length is 15 residues. The CDR3 DNA follows: TGTGCCAGCTCACCACAACCGGGACAGGACAATGGCTACACCTTC. Translating it yields CASSPQPGQDNGYTF.

The chain links TRBV7-3 to TRBJ2-2, with TRBD1 matching over 8 bases. The trim removed 6 bases at V and 5 bases at J, leaving 5 bases unmatched. The CDR3 sequence is 14 residues long. The germline gives CDR1 SGHTA, CDR2 FQGTGA. The DNA for the CDR3 is TGTGCCAGCAGGGACAGGGATGGAACCGGGGAGCTGTTTTTT. This codes for CASRDRDGTGELFF.

The chain joins TRBV5-6 to TRBJ1-1; no clear D gene. V shed 2 bases and J shed 0 bases, with 8 bases lying between them. This CDR3 comprises 14 residues. CDR1 and CDR2 from the germline V gene are SGHDT and YYEEEE. The CDR3 region is CASSFPRLNTEAFF. CDR3 coding DNA: TGTGCCAGCAGCTTTCCCAGGTTGAACACTGAAGCTTTCTTT.

The J gene is TRBJ1-5, the V gene TRBV2; D is undetermined. V lost 4 bases to trimming and J lost 4 bases, with 8 bases between them. Looked up from germline, CDR1 is SNHLY and CDR2 is FYNNEI. CDR3 size: 13 residues. The CDR3 region has the DNA TGTGCCAGCAGTGTCCAGGTTAATCAGCCCCAGCATTTT. It codes for CASSVQVNQPQHF. The whole variable domain, remainder taken from reference TRBV2 and TRBJ1-5, is EPEVTQTPSHQVTQMGQEVILRCVPISNHLYFYWYRQILGQKVEFLVSFYNNEISEKSEIFDDQFSVERPDGSNFTLKIRSTKLEDSAMYFCASSVQVNQPQHFGDGTRLSIL.

This sequence joins TRBV11-2 and TRBJ2-1; weak D call: TRBD2 (7 bases). Germline V gives CDR1 SGHAT, CDR2 FQNNGV. Trimming removed 1 base from V and 7 bases from J, with 17 bases in between. The CDR3 has 16 amino acids. CDR3 sequence (DNA): TGTGCCAGCAGCTTAGTTTATGCGGGGGCCCAGAATGAGCAGTTCTTC. The encoded protein is CASSLVYAGAQNEQFF. Full variable domain (remainder filled in from reference TRBV11-2 and TRBJ2-1): EAGVAQSPRYKIIEKRQSVAFWCNPISGHATLYWYQQILGQGPKLLIQFQNNGVVDDSQLPKDRFSAERLKGVDSTLKIQPAKLEDSAVYLCASSLVYAGAQNEQFFGPGTRLTVL.

The gene calls are TRBV2 and TRBJ2-5; tentative D call: TRBD1 (6 bases). Germline CDR1 is SNHLY and CDR2 is FYNNEI. The CDR3 is made up of 13 amino acids. The ends were cut back, 4 bases at V and 4 bases at J, with 10 bases in the middle. CDR3 sequence reads: CASSVQGGETQYF. As DNA, the CDR3 is TGTGCCAGCAGTGTTCAAGGGGGAGAGACCCAGTACTTC.

As DNA, the CDR3 is TGTGCCAGTAGTGCCGGGACAGGGAATGGCTACACCTTC. Amino acid sequence: CASSAGTGNGYTF. This chain joins TRBV19 and TRBJ1-2; 9 bases line up with TRBD1. V lost 5 bases to trimming and J lost 6 bases; unmatched junction nucleotides: 4. Germline CDR1 is LNHDA and CDR2 is SQIVND (reference sequence). The CDR3 totals 13 residues.

V and J are TRBV6-1 and TRBJ1-2, with D hard to call. Trimming removed 8 bases from V and 5 bases from J, with 18 bases in between. Per the germline V gene, CDR1 is MNHNS and CDR2 is SASEGT. The CDR3 runs 14 residues. DNA for the CDR3: TGTGCCAGCGGGCTGTGGAAAGCCTCTTATGGCTACACCTTC. Its translation: CASGLWKASYGYTF.

This chain links TRBV27 with TRBJ1-1; D is perhaps TRBD1 (5 bases). The length of the CDR3 is 11 residues. The V gene lost 5 bases and the J gene lost 6 bases, with 7 bases spanning the gap. Germline CDR1 is MNHEY and CDR2 is SMNVEV (reference sequence). The CDR3 DNA reads as TGTGCCAGCAGTGCAGGGTCTGAAGCTTTCTTT. Translating it yields CASSAGSEAFF.

The chain uses TRBV29-1 and TRBJ2-5; TRBD1 agrees at 11 bases. The CDR3 sequence is 14 residues long. V trimming: 6 bases; J trimming: 4 bases; junction bases outside the gene matches: 7. The germline V gene has CDR1 SQVTM and CDR2 ANQGSEA. CDR3 loop: CSVSPGQGGETQYF. The CDR3 region has the DNA TGCAGCGTCTCCCCGGGACAGGGGGGAGAGACCCAGTACTTC.

The chain combines TRBV7-9 with TRBJ1-6, with TRBD1 matching over 7 bases. V lost 5 bases to trimming and J lost 5 bases; unmatched junction nucleotides: 15. CDR1 and CDR2 (germline): SEHNR, FQNEAQ (reference sequence). The CDR3 covers 18 residues. The CDR3 spells CASSPYPLPTGDNSPLHF. The CDR3, as DNA: TGTGCCAGCAGCCCATACCCCCTCCCCACAGGGGATAATTCACCCCTCCACTTT.

This clone has a handful of counts. The chain has TRBV4-1 and TRBJ2-7; D might be TRBD2 (6 bases). Trimming removed 0 bases at V and 3 bases at J, with 6 bases between. The CDR3 is 13 residues long. In germline, CDR1 is MGHRA, CDR2 YSYEKL. The CDR3 region is CASSQDSGYEQYF. CDR3 sequence (DNA): TGCGCCAGCAGCCAAGATAGCGGCTACGAGCAGTACTTC.

Only one count was recorded for this clone. V is TRBV5-1 and J is TRBJ2-3, with 12 positions matching TRBD2. Germline CDR1 and CDR2: SGHRS and YFSETQ. This CDR3 is 18 amino acids long. V lost 4 bases, J lost 6 bases, and 15 bases stayed unmatched. The CDR3 loop is CASSAEGASGGAWDTQYF. The CDR3 nucleotides read TGCGCCAGCAGCGCGGAGGGGGCTAGCGGGGGGGCCTGGGATACGCAGTATTTT.

The J gene is TRBJ2-5, the V gene TRBV19; TRBD2 aligns across 12 bases. From germline, CDR1 is LNHDA and CDR2 SQIVND (reference sequence). V was pared by 2 bases and J by 4 bases, with 14 bases of the junction left unmatched. This CDR3 spans 19 amino acids. DNA for the CDR3: TGTGCCAGTAGTATAAGGTCTAGCGGGGGGGCCGGGGGATTAGAGACCCAGTACTTC. The encoded protein is CASSIRSSGGAGGLETQYF.

The chain has TRBV19 and TRBJ1-5; the match to TRBD1 covers 9 bases. Germline V gene data show CDR1 as LNHDA and CDR2 as SQIVND (reference sequence). The CDR3 is 14 residues long. Trimming at V came to 5 bases and at J to 8 bases, leaving 7 bases not matched to a gene. The chain's CDR3 is CASSPQGATEPQHF. DNA of the CDR3: TGTGCCAGTAGTCCACAGGGGGCGACGGAGCCCCAGCATTTT.

V usage is TRBV7-8 and J usage is TRBJ2-6; D might be TRBD2 (6 bases). The germline V gene has CDR1 SGHVS and CDR2 FQNEAQ. V was clipped by 6 bases and J by 4 bases, with 28 bases between them. CDR3 size: 20 residues. This CDR3 reads CASRFSVRAPGGLGANVLTF. The DNA for the CDR3 is TGTGCCAGCAGGTTCTCCGTCAGGGCCCCAGGAGGGTTGGGGGCCAACGTCCTGACTTTC. The whole variable domain, filled in from reference TRBV7-8 and TRBJ2-6, reads GAGVSQSPRYKVAKRGQDVALRCDPISGHVSLFWYQQALGQGPEFLTYFQNEAQLDKSGLPSDRFFAERPEGSVSTLKIQRTQQEDSAVYLCASRFSVRAPGGLGANVLTFGAGSRLTVL.

This clone occurred once. CDR3 sequence: CASSAGSTGGNTEAFF. The CDR3 nucleotides read TGCGCCAGCAGCGCAGGGTCGACAGGGGGGAACACTGAAGCTTTCTTT. The chain joins TRBV5-1 to TRBJ1-1; 9 bases fit TRBD1. Germline trimming cut 4 bases from V and 1 base from J; bases unmatched to any gene: 8. CDR3 length: 16 residues. Germline V lookup: CDR1 SGHRS, CDR2 YFSETQ.